Listed below are T cell receptor beta chains from one sample, sequenced in a study of monozygotic twins with inflammatory bowel disease. TCRdb reprocessed the 5' RACE reads and stores each CDR3 protein as one record, lacking DNA. The ten most abundant clones cover 2.4% of a sample with about 440,000 distinct CDR3 sequences. The sequenced sample was blood. The source of these receptors is a human donor with ulcerative colitis or Crohn's disease, or a healthy co-twin of an affected twin (not recorded which). Each CDR3 is given with its conserved first and last residue.

>TRBV6-6|TRBJ2-2
CASRGGQGTGELFF
>TRBV20-1|TRBJ2-1
CSARLAGGYDEQFF
>TRBV6-5|TRBJ2-1
CASSYGTPGQGGWKQFF
>TRBV18|TRBJ2-3
CASSADVPDTQYF
>TRBV10-3|TRBJ1-1
CAITDRDTEAFF
>TRBV20-1|TRBJ1-1
CSARVDRGQEANTEAFF
>TRBV2|TRBJ2-1
CASSKMRGNNEQFF
>TRBV28|TRBJ1-1
CASSSRLGTTVTEAFF
>TRBV7-2|TRBJ1-3
CASSRGGVSGNTIYF
>TRBV11-2|TRBJ2-3
CASSLANTQYF
>TRBV12-3/TRBV12-4|TRBJ2-7
CASSYDPREQYF
>TRBV7-9|TRBJ1-2
CASSSPLDRAHYGYTF
>TRBV7-6|TRBJ1-3
CASSHGGNTIYF
>TRBV7-2|TRBJ2-7
CASTKTSGASYEQHF
>TRBV5-1|TRBJ2-3
CATSSGGSDTQYF
>TRBV12-5|TRBJ1-1
CASGVPGRHEAFF
>TRBV30|TRBJ2-7
CAWSGSTGPPSYF
>TRBV7-2|TRBJ2-7
CASSLVASGGMEQYF
>TRBV11-2|TRBJ2-3
CASSWDRVSDTQYF
>TRBV6-5|TRBJ2-1
CASSHPGGNEQFF
>TRBV7-2|TRBJ2-5
CASSTVTGGIGTQYF
>TRBV13|TRBJ1-4
CASSGDRGWNEKLFF
>TRBV5-6|TRBJ1-1
CASSLPTKNTEAFF
>TRBV9|TRBJ2-2
CASSVAPRTSGVITGELFF
>TRBV12-3/TRBV12-4|TRBJ2-3
CASSLAGGAVGTQYF
>TRBV15|TRBJ2-3
CATSSWAGTWSTDTQYF
>TRBV10-3|TRBJ2-5
CAIRGLAVETQYF